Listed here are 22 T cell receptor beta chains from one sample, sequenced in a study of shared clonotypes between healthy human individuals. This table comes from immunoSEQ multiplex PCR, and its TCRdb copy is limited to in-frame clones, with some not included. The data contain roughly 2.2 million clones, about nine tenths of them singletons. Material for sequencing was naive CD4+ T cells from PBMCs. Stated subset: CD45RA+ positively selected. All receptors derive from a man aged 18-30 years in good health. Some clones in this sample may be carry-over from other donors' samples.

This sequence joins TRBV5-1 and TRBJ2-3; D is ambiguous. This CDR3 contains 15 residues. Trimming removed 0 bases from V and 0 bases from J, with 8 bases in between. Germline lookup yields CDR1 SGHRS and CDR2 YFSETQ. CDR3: CASSLAFHSTDTQYF. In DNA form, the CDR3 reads TGCGCCAGCAGCTTGGCCTTCCATAGCACAGATACGCAGTATTTT.

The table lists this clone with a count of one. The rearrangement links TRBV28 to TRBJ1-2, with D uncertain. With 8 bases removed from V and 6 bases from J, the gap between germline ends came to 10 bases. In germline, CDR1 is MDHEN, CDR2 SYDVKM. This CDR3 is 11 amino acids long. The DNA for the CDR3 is TGTGCCAGCCACCGGCGGGATGGCTACACCTTC. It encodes CASHRRDGYTF.

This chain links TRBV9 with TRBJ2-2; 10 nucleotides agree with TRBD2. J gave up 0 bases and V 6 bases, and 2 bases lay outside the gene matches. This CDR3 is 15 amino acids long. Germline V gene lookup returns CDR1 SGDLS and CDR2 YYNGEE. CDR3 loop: CASKSGRANTGELFF. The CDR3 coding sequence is TGTGCCAGCAAAAGCGGGAGGGCGAACACCGGGGAGCTGTTTTTT. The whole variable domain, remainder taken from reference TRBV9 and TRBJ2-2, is DSGVTQTPKHLITATGQRVTLRCSPRSGDLSVYWYQQSLDQGLQFLIQYYNGEERAKGNILERFSAQQFPDLHSELNLSSLELGDSALYFCASKSGRANTGELFFGEGSRLTVL.

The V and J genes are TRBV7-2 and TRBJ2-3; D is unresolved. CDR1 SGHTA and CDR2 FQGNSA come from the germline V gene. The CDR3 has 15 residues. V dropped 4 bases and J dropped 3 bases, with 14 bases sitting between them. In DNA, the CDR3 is TGTGCCAGCAGCTCCGGTGGGCAGTTGACAGATACGCAGTATTTT. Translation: CASSSGGQLTDTQYF.

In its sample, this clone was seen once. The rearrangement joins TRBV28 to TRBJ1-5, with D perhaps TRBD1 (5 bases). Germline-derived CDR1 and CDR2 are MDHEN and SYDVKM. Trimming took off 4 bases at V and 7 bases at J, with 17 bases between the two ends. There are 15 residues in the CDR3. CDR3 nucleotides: TGTGCCAGCAGTTATTTGGGGACTACGTTCCAGCCCCAGCATTTT. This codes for CASSYLGTTFQPQHF.

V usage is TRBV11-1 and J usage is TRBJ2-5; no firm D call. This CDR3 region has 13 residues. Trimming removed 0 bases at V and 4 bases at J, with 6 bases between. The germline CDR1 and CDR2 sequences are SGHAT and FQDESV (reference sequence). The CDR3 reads CASSLAVRETQYF. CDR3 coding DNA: TGTGCCAGCAGCTTAGCCGTTAGAGAGACCCAGTACTTC.

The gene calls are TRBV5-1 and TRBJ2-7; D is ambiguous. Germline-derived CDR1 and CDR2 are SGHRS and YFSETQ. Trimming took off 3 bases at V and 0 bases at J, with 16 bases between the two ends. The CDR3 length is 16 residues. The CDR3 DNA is TGCGCCAGCAGCTCTAGGTCCCCCTGGGGCTCCTACGAGCAGTACTTC. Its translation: CASSSRSPWGSYEQYF.

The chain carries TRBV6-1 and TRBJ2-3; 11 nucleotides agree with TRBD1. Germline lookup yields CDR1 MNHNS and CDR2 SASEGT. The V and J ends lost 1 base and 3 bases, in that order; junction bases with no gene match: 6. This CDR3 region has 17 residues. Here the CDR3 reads CASSEGTGGPWTDTQYF. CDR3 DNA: TGTGCCAGCAGTGAAGGGACAGGGGGCCCCTGGACAGATACGCAGTATTTT.

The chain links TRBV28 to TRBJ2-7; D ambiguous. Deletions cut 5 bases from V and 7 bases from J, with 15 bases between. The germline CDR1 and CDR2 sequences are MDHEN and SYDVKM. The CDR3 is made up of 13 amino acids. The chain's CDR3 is CASSELTGLEQYF. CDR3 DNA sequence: TGTGCCAGCAGTGAACTGACTGGGTTAGAGCAGTACTTC.

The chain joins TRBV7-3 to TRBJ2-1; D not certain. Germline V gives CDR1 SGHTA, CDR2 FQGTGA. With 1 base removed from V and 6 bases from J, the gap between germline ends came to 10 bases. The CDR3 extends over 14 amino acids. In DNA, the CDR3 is TGTGCCAGCAGCTTAAGGGTCGGCGGCAATGAGCAGTTCTTC. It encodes CASSLRVGGNEQFF.

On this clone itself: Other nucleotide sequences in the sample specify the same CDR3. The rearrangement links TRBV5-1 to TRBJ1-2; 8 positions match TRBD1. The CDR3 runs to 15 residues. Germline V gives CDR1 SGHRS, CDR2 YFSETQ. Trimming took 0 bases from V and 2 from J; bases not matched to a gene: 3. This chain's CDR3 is CASSLGTGSNYGYTF. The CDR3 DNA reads TGCGCCAGCAGCTTGGGGACAGGGTCCAACTATGGCTACACCTTC.

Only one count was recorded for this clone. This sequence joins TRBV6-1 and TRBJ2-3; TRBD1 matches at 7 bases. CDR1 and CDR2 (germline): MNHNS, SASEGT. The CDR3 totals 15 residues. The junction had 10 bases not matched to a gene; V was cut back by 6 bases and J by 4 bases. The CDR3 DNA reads TGTGCCAGCAGAACCTCACAGGGGAGCGCAGATACGCAGTATTTT. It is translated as CASRTSQGSADTQYF.

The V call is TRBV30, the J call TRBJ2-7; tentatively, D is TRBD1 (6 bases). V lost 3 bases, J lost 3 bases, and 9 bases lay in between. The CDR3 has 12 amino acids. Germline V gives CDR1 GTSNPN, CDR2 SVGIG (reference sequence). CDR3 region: CAWSQQGYEQYF. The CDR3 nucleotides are TGTGCCTGGAGCCAACAGGGCTACGAGCAGTACTTC.

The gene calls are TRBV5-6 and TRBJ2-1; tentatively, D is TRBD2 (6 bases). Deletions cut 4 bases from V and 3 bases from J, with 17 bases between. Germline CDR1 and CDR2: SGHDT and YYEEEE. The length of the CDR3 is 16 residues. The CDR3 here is CASSILGGLLYNEQFF. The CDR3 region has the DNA TGTGCCAGCAGCATCCTGGGGGGACTCCTCTACAATGAGCAGTTCTTC. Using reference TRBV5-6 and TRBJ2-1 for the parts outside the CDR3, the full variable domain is DAGVTQSPTHLIKTRGQQVTLRCSPKSGHDTVSWYQQALGQGPQFIFQYYEEEERQRGNFPDRFSGHQFPNYSSELNVNALLLGDSALYLCASSILGGLLYNEQFFGPGTRLTVL.

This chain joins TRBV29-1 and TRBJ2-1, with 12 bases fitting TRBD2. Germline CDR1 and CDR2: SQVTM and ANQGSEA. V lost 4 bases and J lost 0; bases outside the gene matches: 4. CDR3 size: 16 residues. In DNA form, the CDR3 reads TGCAGCGTTGTACTAGCGGGAGGTTTCTCCTACAATGAGCAGTTCTTC. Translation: CSVVLAGGFSYNEQFF.

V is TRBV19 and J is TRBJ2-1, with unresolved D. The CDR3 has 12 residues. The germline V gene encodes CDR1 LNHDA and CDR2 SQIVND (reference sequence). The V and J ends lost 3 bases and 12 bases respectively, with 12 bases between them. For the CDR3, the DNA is TGTGCCAGTAGTATCCCCTTGGGCGGGCAGTTCTTC. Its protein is CASSIPLGGQFF.

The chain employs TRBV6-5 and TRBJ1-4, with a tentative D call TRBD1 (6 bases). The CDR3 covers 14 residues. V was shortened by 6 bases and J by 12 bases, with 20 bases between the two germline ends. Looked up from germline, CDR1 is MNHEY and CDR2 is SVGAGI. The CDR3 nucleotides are TGTGCCAGCAGACTCCCGGGGGGCCACGGAGAACTGTTTTTT. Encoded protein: CASRLPGGHGELFF.

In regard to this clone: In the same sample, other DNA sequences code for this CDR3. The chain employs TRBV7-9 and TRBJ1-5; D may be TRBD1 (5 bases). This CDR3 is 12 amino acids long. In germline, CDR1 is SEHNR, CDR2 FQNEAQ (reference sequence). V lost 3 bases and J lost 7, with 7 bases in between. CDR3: CASSLGGQPQHF. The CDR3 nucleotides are TGTGCCAGCAGCTTGGGGGGACAGCCCCAGCATTTT.

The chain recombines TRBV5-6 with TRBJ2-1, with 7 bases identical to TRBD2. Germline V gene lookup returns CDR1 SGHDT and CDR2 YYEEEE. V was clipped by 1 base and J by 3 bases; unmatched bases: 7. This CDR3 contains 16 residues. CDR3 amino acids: CASSLWASGSYNEQFF. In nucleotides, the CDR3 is TGTGCCAGCAGCTTGTGGGCTAGCGGAAGCTACAATGAGCAGTTCTTC.

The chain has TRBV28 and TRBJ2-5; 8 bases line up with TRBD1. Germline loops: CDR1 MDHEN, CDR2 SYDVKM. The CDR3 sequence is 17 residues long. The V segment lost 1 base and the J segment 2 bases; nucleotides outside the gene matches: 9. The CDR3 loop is CASSLYTSGTGQETQYF. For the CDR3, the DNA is TGTGCCAGCAGTTTATATACCTCCGGGACAGGACAAGAGACCCAGTACTTC.

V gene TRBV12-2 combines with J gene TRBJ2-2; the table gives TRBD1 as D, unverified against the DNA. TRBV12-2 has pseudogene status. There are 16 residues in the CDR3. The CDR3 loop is CASRLRQGEDTGELFF. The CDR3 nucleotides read TGTGCAAGTCGCCTACGACAGGGGGAGGACACCGGGGAGCTGTTTTTT.

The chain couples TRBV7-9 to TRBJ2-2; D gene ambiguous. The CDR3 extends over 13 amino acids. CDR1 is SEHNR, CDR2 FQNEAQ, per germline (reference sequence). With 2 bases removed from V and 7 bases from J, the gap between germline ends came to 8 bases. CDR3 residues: CASSLKKVGELFF. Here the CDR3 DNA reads TGTGCCAGCAGCTTAAAGAAGGTCGGGGAGCTGTTTTTT.